This T cell receptor (beta chain) was obtained from a study of blood T cell repertoires in COVID-19. Study context: Specimens from acute and convalescent COVID-19 originated in the United States, Italy and Spain. The cDNA or gDNA used as material had been derived from T cells, B-cell-depleted T cells, or PBMCs.

Study members were between about 18 and 100 years old and lived in some 26 US regions. Participants were placed into cohorts based on the clinical history they reported. The ends were cut back, 1 base at V and 9 bases at J, with 15 bases in the middle. Germline CDR1 is SEHNR and CDR2 is FQNEAQ (reference sequence). The CDR3 has 14 residues. Here immunoSEQ multiplex PCR was the method, and the copy in TCRdb shows in-frame clones only, minus some. The sample gives 150,000 to 200,000 clones, 65% to 85% of which show up once; 13% is in the top ten. The chain joins TRBV7-9 to TRBJ1-1; D ambiguous. The receptor was isolated from a woman aged 60-70 years who had recovered from COVID-19. Sequences were obtained from PBMCs or T cells enriched from blood (not recorded which). The CDR3 bases are TGTGCCAGCAGCTTAGGTTCATTAGCAGATAAAGCTTTCTTT. It codes for CASSLGSLADKAFF.